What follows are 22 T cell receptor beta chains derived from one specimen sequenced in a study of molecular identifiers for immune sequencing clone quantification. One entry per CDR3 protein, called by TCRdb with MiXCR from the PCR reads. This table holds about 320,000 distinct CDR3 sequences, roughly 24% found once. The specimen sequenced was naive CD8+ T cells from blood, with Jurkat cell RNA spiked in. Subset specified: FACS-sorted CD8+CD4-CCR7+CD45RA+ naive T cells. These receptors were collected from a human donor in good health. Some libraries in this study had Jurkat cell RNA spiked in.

The CDR3: CASSCPDFSMWYEQYF. The CDR3 DNA follows: TGTGCCAGCAGTTGTCCGGACTTTTCGATGTGGTACGAGCAGTACTTC. The chain is built from TRBV6-2 or TRBV6-3 and TRBJ2-7; a weak D match, TRBD2 (5 bases). This CDR3 is built from 16 residues. The germline gives CDR1 MNHEY, CDR2 SVGEGT. V lost 4 bases, J lost 4 bases, and 20 bases lay in between.

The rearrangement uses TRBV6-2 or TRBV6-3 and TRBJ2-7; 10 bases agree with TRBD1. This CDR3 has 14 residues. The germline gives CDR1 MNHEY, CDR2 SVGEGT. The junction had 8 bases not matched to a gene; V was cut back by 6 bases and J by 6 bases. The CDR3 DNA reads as TGTGCCAGCAGCCACGACAGGGGGCGCGGCGAGCAGTACTTC. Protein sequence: CASSHDRGRGEQYF.

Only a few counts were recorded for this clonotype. Here the CDR3 DNA reads TGTGCCAGCAGCCATCGGGACGGGTCCTACGAGCAGTACTTC. Translated, it gives CASSHRDGSYEQYF. The rearrangement uses TRBV4-2 and TRBJ2-7; D is perhaps TRBD1 or TRBD2 (5 bases each). The V and J ends lost 3 bases and 1 base respectively, with 10 bases between them. The CDR3 is 14 residues long. The germline V gene encodes CDR1 LGHNA and CDR2 YNFKEQ.

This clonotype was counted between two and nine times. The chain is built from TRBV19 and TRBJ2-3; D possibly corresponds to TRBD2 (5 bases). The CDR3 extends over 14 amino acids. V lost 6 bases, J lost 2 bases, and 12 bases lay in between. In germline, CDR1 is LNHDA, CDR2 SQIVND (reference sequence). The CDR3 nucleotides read TGTGCCAGTAGGGAGGAGGACCCCACAGATACGCAGTATTTT. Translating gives CASREEDPTDTQYF.

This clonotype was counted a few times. CDR3 loop: CSVGQGEMNNEQFF. CDR3 DNA: TGCAGCGTCGGACAGGGCGAAATGAACAATGAGCAGTTCTTC. V and J are TRBV29-1 and TRBJ2-1, with 8 nucleotides matching TRBD1. This CDR3 region has 14 residues. Germline V gene sequence: CDR1 SQVTM, CDR2 ANQGSEA. V gave up 6 bases and J gave up 5 bases; unmatched junction bases: 9.

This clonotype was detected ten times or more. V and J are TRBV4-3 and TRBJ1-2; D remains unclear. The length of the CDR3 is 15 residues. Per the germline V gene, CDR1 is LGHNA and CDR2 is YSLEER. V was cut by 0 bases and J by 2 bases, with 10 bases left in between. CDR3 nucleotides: TGCGCCAGCAGCCAAGATTGGGCCGGAAACTATGGCTACACCTTC. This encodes CASSQDWAGNYGYTF.

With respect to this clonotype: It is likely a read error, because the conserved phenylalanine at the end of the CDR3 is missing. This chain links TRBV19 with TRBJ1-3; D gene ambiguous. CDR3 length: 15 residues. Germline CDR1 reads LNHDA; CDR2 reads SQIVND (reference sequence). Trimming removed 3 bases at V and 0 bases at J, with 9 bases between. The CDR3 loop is CASSIHMSSGNTIYY. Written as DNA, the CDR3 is TGTGCCAGTAGTATCCACATGAGCTCTGGAAACACCATATATTAT.

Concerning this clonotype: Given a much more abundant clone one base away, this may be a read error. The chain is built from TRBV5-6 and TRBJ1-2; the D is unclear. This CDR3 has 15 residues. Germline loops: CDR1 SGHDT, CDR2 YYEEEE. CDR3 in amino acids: CASNLIRSELSGYTF. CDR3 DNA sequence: TGTGCCAGCAACTTGATCCGATCCGAACTCTCTGGCTACACCTTC.

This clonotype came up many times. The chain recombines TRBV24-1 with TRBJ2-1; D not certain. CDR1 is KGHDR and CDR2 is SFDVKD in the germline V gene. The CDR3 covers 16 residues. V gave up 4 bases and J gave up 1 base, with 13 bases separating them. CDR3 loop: CATSDYDPPSYNEQFF. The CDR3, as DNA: TGTGCCACCAGTGACTATGACCCCCCTTCCTACAATGAGCAGTTCTTC.

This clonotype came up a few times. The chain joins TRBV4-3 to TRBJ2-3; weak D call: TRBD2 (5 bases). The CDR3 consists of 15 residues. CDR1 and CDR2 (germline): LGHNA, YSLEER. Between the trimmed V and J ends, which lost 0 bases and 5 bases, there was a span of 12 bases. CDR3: CASSQDVREKDTQYF. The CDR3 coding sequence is TGCGCCAGCAGCCAAGATGTACGGGAAAAAGATACGCAGTATTTT.

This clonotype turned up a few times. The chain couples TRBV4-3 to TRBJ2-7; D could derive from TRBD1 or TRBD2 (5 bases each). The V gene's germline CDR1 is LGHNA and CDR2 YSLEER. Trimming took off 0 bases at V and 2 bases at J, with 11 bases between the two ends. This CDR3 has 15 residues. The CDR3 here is CASSQDRGRAYEQYF. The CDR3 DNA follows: TGCGCCAGCAGCCAAGATCGGGGCAGAGCCTACGAGCAGTACTTC.

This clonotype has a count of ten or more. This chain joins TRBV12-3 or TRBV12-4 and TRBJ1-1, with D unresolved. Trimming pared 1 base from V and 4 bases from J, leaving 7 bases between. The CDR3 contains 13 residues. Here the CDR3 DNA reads TGTGCCAGCAGTTTAGGAGGGTCCACTGAAGCTTTCTTT. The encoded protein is CASSLGGSTEAFF.

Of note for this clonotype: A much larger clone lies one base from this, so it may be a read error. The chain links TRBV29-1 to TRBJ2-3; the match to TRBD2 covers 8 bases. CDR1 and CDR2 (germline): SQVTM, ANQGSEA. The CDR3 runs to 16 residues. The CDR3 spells CSVDWREVKVTGTQYF. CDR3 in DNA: TGCAGCGTTGATTGGCGGGAGGTAAAGGTCACAGGTACGCAGTATTTT.

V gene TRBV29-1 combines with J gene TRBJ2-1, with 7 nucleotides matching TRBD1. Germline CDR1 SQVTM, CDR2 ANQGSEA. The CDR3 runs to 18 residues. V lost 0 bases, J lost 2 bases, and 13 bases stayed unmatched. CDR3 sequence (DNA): TGCAGCGTTGAAGAGTTTCCCATCGACAGGGAAACCTACAATGAGCAGTTCTTC. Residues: CSVEEFPIDRETYNEQFF.

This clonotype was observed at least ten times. CDR3: CASSLGDWGGETQYF. CDR3 DNA sequence: TGTGCCAGCAGCCTAGGGGACTGGGGAGGAGAGACCCAGTACTTC. J is TRBJ2-5 and V is TRBV5-5; weak D call: TRBD2 (6 bases). The V and J ends lost 4 bases and 4 bases respectively, with 17 bases between them. Germline lookup yields CDR1 SGHKS and CDR2 YYEKEE (reference sequence). The CDR3 covers 15 residues.

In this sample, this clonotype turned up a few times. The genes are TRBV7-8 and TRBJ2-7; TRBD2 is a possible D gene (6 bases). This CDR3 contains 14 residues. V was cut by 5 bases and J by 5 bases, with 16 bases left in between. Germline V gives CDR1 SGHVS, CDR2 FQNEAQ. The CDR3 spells CASSPLGGTDEQYF. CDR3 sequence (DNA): TGTGCCAGCAGCCCATTAGGCGGGACCGACGAGCAGTACTTC.

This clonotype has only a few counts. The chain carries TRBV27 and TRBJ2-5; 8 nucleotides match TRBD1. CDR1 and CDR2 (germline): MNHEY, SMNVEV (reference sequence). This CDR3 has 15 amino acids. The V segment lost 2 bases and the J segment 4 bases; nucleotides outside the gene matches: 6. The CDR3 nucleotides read TGTGCCAGCAGTTTAGGGCAGGGGGCTTTAGAGACCCAGTACTTC. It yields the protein CASSLGQGALETQYF.

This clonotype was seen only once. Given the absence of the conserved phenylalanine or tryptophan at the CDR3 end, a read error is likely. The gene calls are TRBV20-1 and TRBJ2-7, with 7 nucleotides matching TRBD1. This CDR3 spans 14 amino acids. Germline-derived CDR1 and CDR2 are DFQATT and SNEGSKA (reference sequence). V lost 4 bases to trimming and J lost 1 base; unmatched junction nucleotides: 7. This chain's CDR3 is CSATDRAGSYEQYS. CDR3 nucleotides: TGCAGTGCTACTGACAGGGCAGGGTCCTACGAGCAGTACTCC.

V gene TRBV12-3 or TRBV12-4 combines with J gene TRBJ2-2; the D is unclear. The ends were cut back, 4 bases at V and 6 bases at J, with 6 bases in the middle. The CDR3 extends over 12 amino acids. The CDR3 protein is CASSSISGELFF. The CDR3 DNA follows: TGTGCCAGCAGTTCAATTTCCGGGGAGCTGTTTTTT.

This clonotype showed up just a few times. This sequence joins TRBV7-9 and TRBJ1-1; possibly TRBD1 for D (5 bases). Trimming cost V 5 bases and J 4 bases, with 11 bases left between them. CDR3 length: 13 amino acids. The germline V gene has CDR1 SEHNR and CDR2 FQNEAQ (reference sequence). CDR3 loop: CASSRGLGTEAFF. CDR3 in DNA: TGTGCCAGCAGCCGGGGACTAGGCACTGAAGCTTTCTTT.

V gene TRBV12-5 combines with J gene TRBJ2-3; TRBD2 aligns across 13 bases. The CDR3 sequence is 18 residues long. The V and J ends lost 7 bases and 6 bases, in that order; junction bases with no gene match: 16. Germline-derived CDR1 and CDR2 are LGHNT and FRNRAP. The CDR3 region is CASEGGTSGALIRDTQYF. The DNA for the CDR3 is TGTGCTAGTGAGGGGGGGACTAGCGGGGCTCTAATCCGGGATACGCAGTATTTT.

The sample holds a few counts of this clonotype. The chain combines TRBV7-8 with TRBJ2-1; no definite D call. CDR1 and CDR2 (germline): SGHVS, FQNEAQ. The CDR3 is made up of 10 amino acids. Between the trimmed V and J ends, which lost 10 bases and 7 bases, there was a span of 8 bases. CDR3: CAISLNEQFF. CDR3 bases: TGTGCCATCAGTCTGAATGAGCAGTTCTTC.